The 32 T cell receptor beta chains listed next were all sequenced from one sample in a study of blood T cell repertoires in COVID-19. Clones were sequenced by immunoSEQ multiplex PCR, and TCRdb holds only the in-frame ones, with some missing. The sample includes roughly 80,000 clones, 81% of them seen just once. Input material: peripheral blood. These TCRs come from an elderly man with acute or convalescent COVID-19.

The chain links TRBV7-2 to TRBJ1-5; D is ambiguous. The CDR3 is 13 amino acids. Trimming left V 5 bases short and J 1 base short, with 6 bases between. CDR1 is SGHTA and CDR2 is FQGNSA in the germline V gene. The CDR3: CASSARSNQPQHF. The DNA of the CDR3 is TGTGCCAGCAGCGCGAGGAGCAATCAGCCCCAGCATTTT.

This clone came up a few times. The rearrangement uses TRBV27 and TRBJ1-2; TRBD1 matches at 9 bases. From germline, CDR1 is MNHEY and CDR2 SMNVEV (reference sequence). This CDR3 has 14 residues. J gave up 7 bases and V 5 bases, and 8 bases lay outside the gene matches. In DNA, the CDR3 is TGTGCCAGCAGTCCACCCGGGACAGGGTTTGGCTACACCTTC. Translated, it gives CASSPPGTGFGYTF.

The gene calls are TRBV10-3 and TRBJ1-6; the match to TRBD1 covers 9 bases. Germline assignment: CDR1 ENHRY and CDR2 SYGVKD. This CDR3 has 20 amino acids. The ends lost 0 bases at V and 10 bases at J; junction bases unmatched: 19. In nucleotides, the CDR3 is TGTGCCATCAGTGAGTCTATTCATTTGGGGACAGGGAAGGAAGGGTCACCCCTCCACTTT. This gives the protein CAISESIHLGTGKEGSPLHF.

The chain couples TRBV6-5 to TRBJ2-7; TRBD1 matches 9 bases. CDR3 length: 15 residues. The V and J ends lost 2 bases and 6 bases, in that order; junction bases with no gene match: 8. Germline V gene lookup returns CDR1 MNHEY and CDR2 SVGAGI. The CDR3 DNA is TGTGCCAGCAGTTACCGCGGGACAGGGTTGGGCGAGCAGTACTTC. It is translated as CASSYRGTGLGEQYF.

V usage is TRBV15 and J usage is TRBJ1-5, with TRBD1 identical over 10 bases. From germline, CDR1 is LNHNV and CDR2 YYDKDF (reference sequence). The CDR3 has 16 amino acids. The J segment lost 5 bases and the V segment lost 1 base, leaving 5 bases of the junction unmatched. In DNA, the CDR3 is TGTGCCACCAGCAGAGGACAGGGGGCAACGGATCAGCCCCAGCATTTT. This encodes CATSRGQGATDQPQHF.

This chain links TRBV7-2 with TRBJ2-7, with 9 bases fitting TRBD1. CDR3 length: 15 residues. CDR1 SGHTA and CDR2 FQGNSA come from the germline V gene. The trim removed 4 bases at V and 7 bases at J, leaving 11 bases unmatched. CDR3 in amino acids: CASSSPGQGNIEQYF. CDR3 DNA: TGTGCCAGCAGCTCCCCCGGACAGGGGAACATAGAGCAGTACTTC.

Remarks on this clone: The sample carries other DNA sequences with the same CDR3. The chain couples TRBV30 to TRBJ1-3; D is unresolved. CDR1 is GTSNPN and CDR2 is SVGIG in the germline V gene (reference sequence). The V end lost 0 bases, the J end lost 5 bases, and 8 bases lay between the germline ends. This CDR3 is 13 amino acids long. The CDR3 sequence: CAWSVNGRNTIYF. The CDR3 DNA reads as TGTGCCTGGAGTGTAAACGGGAGAAACACCATATATTTT. The full variable domain, completed using reference TRBV30 and TRBJ1-3, is SQTIHQWPATLVQPVGSPLSLECTVEGTSNPNLYWYRQAAGRGLQLLFYSVGIGQISSEVPQNLSASRPQDRQFILSSKKLLLSDSGFYLCAWSVNGRNTIYFGEGSWLTVV.

This rearrangement joins TRBV3-1 (or the pseudogene TRBV3-2) to TRBJ2-4; the D is unclear. V was clipped by 2 bases and J by 4 bases, with 3 bases between them. Germline V gives CDR1 LGHDT, CDR2 YNNKEL (reference sequence). This CDR3 region has 12 residues. CDR3 bases: TGTGCCAGCAGCCAACTTAAAAACATTCAGTACTTC. This gives the protein CASSQLKNIQYF.

The V and J genes are TRBV4-1 and TRBJ2-7; 9 nucleotides align to TRBD2. The CDR3 has 15 amino acids. Germline V gene data show CDR1 as MGHRA and CDR2 as YSYEKL. The junction had 8 bases not matched to a gene; V was cut back by 1 base and J by 7 bases. DNA for the CDR3: TGCGCCAGCAGCCAAGCGGTAGCGGGAGCAGGGGAGCAGTACTTC. This sequence encodes CASSQAVAGAGEQYF.

The chain couples TRBV6-6 to TRBJ1-6; 7 bases map to TRBD1. Per germline, CDR1 MNHNY and CDR2 SVGAGI (reference sequence). Trimming removed 5 bases from V and 4 bases from J; junction bases left unmatched: 5. The CDR3 has 15 residues. This CDR3 is CASSPGQTYNSPLHF. The CDR3 nucleotides read TGTGCCAGCAGTCCGGGACAGACTTATAATTCACCCCTCCACTTT.

The CDR3 sequence: CASSSATGSGELFF. For the CDR3, the DNA is TGTGCCAGCAGTTCGGCAACGGGATCCGGGGAGCTGTTTTTT. The genes are TRBV6-6 and TRBJ2-2; D perhaps matches TRBD2 (5 bases). Germline loops: CDR1 MNHNY, CDR2 SVGAGI (reference sequence). The length of the CDR3 is 14 residues. Between the trimmed V and J ends, which lost 4 bases and 6 bases, there was a span of 12 bases.

Comment on this clone: An end of the junction differs from the germline gene, which may be a read error. The chain uses TRBV5-1 and TRBJ1-3; no reliable D call. This CDR3 comprises 14 residues. The germline V gene has CDR1 SGHRS and CDR2 YFSETQ. The CDR3 loop reads CASSLSGSENTIYF. As DNA, the CDR3 is TGCGCCAGCAGCTTGTCGGGTTCTGAAAACACCATATATTTT.

The J gene is TRBJ2-5, the V gene TRBV6-6; 7 nucleotides agree with TRBD2. V lost 0 bases to trimming and J lost 5 bases; unmatched junction nucleotides: 0. The germline V gene encodes CDR1 MNHNY and CDR2 SVGAGI (reference sequence). This CDR3 has 13 amino acids. The CDR3 DNA reads as TGTGCCAGCAGTTACTCGGGGGGGGAGACCCAGTACTTC. Its protein is CASSYSGGETQYF.

This clone was counted once. The chain carries TRBV11-2 and TRBJ1-6; D might be TRBD1 (5 bases). Germline CDR1 reads SGHAT; CDR2 reads FQNNGV. This CDR3 spans 12 amino acids. Trimming took 5 bases from V and 9 from J, leaving 8 bases between them. The CDR3 reads CASSLQGSPLHF. The CDR3 nucleotides read TGTGCCAGCAGCCTCCAGGGTTCACCCCTCCACTTT.

The chain uses TRBV28 and TRBJ1-2, with D maybe TRBD1 (6 bases). CDR1 is MDHEN, CDR2 SYDVKM, per germline. This CDR3 spans 12 amino acids. Between the trimmed V and J ends, which lost 6 bases and 8 bases, there was a span of 13 bases. In nucleotides, the CDR3 is TGTGCCAGCAGCCTGGACAGATTAGGCTACACCTTC. This codes for CASSLDRLGYTF.

The V gene is TRBV7-2, the J gene TRBJ2-7; TRBD2 is a possible D gene (5 bases). CDR3 length: 13 amino acids. The germline CDR1 and CDR2 sequences are SGHTA and FQGNSA. Trimming pared 1 base from V and 7 bases from J, leaving 11 bases between. In DNA form, the CDR3 reads TGTGCCAGCAGCTTAGAGAGGGAAGATGAGCAGTACTTC. This encodes CASSLEREDEQYF.

The chain is built from TRBV28 and TRBJ2-1, with 8 positions matching TRBD1. Trimming cost V 5 bases and J 4 bases; bases outside gene matches: 7. Germline loops: CDR1 MDHEN, CDR2 SYDVKM. The CDR3 has 15 residues. The CDR3 sequence: CASSPTGDLYNEQFF. The CDR3 DNA reads TGTGCCAGCAGTCCGACAGGGGATCTTTACAATGAGCAGTTCTTC.

This chain links TRBV6-5 with TRBJ1-6; D gene unclear. V lost 4 bases and J lost 8, with 12 bases in between. Looked up from germline, CDR1 is MNHEY and CDR2 is SVGAGI. This CDR3 has 14 amino acids. CDR3 in amino acids: CASSSETKHSPLHF. The CDR3 DNA is TGTGCCAGCAGTTCAGAGACAAAACATTCACCCCTCCACTTT.

The chain couples TRBV5-6 to TRBJ2-7; D gene ambiguous. Germline loops: CDR1 SGHDT, CDR2 YYEEEE. CDR3 length: 13 amino acids. V lost 1 base to trimming and J lost 0 bases, with 5 bases between them. The DNA for the CDR3 is TGTGCCAGCAGCTTGTACAGCTCCTACGAGCAGTACTTC. This translates into CASSLYSSYEQYF.

In regard to this clone: The same CDR3 is also encoded by other DNA sequences in this sample. The chain recombines TRBV6-2 or TRBV6-3 with TRBJ2-6; no reliable D call. The CDR3 runs 16 residues. Germline CDR1 and CDR2: MNHEY and SVGEGT. The V end was cut by 2 bases, the J end by 0 bases, with 8 bases between. CDR3 loop: CASSYGQSSGANVLTF. As DNA, the CDR3 is TGTGCCAGCAGTTACGGGCAGAGCTCTGGGGCCAACGTCCTGACTTTC.

Comment on this clone: The sample contains more than one DNA sequence encoding this CDR3. This chain joins TRBV4-3 and TRBJ2-7; a possible D gene is TRBD2 (5 bases). This CDR3 is 14 amino acids long. CDR1 is LGHNA, CDR2 YSLEER, per germline. The V end was cut by 0 bases, the J end by 1 base, with 7 bases between. The CDR3 nucleotides read TGCGCCAGCAGCCAAGATAGGACTTCCTACGAGCAGTACTTC. Its translation: CASSQDRTSYEQYF.

The chain couples TRBV12-5 to TRBJ2-2; TRBD1 matches at 12 bases. The CDR3 has 16 residues. The V segment lost 4 bases and the J segment 2 bases; nucleotides outside the gene matches: 2. Germline V gene sequence: CDR1 LGHNT, CDR2 FRNRAP. The CDR3 spells CASGWGTGGNTGELFF. CDR3 bases: TGTGCTAGTGGTTGGGGGACAGGGGGCAACACCGGGGAGCTGTTTTTT.

The V gene is TRBV5-1, the J gene TRBJ2-7; D is perhaps TRBD1 or TRBD2 (6 bases each). The CDR3 covers 16 residues. Per germline, CDR1 SGHRS and CDR2 YFSETQ. Trimming cost V 4 bases and J 5 bases, with 22 bases left between them. CDR3 residues: CASSVEGMPGVNEQYF. The CDR3 nucleotides read TGCGCCAGCAGCGTGGAGGGGATGCCAGGGGTGAACGAGCAGTACTTC.

V and J are TRBV5-4 and TRBJ2-1, with 7 bases matching TRBD2. The CDR3 loop spans 15 amino acids. The J segment lost 4 bases and the V segment lost 3 bases, leaving 7 bases of the junction unmatched. Germline-derived CDR1 and CDR2 are SGHNT and YYREEE (reference sequence). The DNA for the CDR3 is TGTGCCAGCAGCTCCCGGAGCGGGGATTACAATGAGCAGTTCTTC. It is translated as CASSSRSGDYNEQFF. Combining the CDR3 with reference TRBV5-4 and TRBJ2-1 gives the whole variable domain ETGVTQSPTHLIKTRGQQVTLRCSSQSGHNTVSWYQQALGQGPQFIFQYYREEENGRGNFPPRFSGLQFPNYSSELNVNALELDDSALYLCASSSRSGDYNEQFFGPGTRLTVL.

This clone has a handful of counts. The chain is built from TRBV10-3 and TRBJ2-7; no clear D. V lost 3 bases and J lost 3, with 12 bases in between. Germline V gene sequence: CDR1 ENHRY, CDR2 SYGVKD. The CDR3 loop spans 14 amino acids. Here the CDR3 reads CAISDSGLDYEQYF. The CDR3 DNA reads TGTGCCATCAGTGACTCCGGTCTCGACTACGAGCAGTACTTC.

This clone turned up a few times. V and J are TRBV7-9 and TRBJ2-3; 7 bases line up with TRBD1. CDR1 and CDR2 from the germline V gene are SEHNR and FQNEAQ (reference sequence). The CDR3 consists of 13 residues. V lost 5 bases, J lost 1 base, and 0 bases stayed unmatched. The CDR3 reads CASSGQGTDTQYF. CDR3 coding DNA: TGTGCCAGCAGCGGACAGGGCACAGATACGCAGTATTTT. The variable domain in full, completed from reference TRBV7-9 and TRBJ2-3, reads DTGVSQNPRHKITKRGQNVTFRCDPISEHNRLYWYRQTLGQGPEFLTYFQNEAQLEKSRLLSDRFSAERPKGSFSTLEIQRTEQGDSAMYLCASSGQGTDTQYFGPGTRLTVL.

There are a few counts of this clone. The V call is TRBV5-1, the J call TRBJ2-3; 9 bases align to TRBD1. Germline V gene sequence: CDR1 SGHRS, CDR2 YFSETQ. The trim removed 4 bases at V and 5 bases at J, leaving 5 bases unmatched. This CDR3 is 14 amino acids long. The CDR3 coding sequence is TGCGCCAGCAGCACGGGACAGGGAATAGATACGCAGTATTTT. Residues: CASSTGQGIDTQYF.

The chain uses TRBV7-9 and TRBJ1-2; 8 nucleotides agree with TRBD1. Trimming took 3 bases from V and 8 from J; bases not matched to a gene: 8. The germline V gene encodes CDR1 SEHNR and CDR2 FQNEAQ (reference sequence). The CDR3 extends over 14 amino acids. CDR3 sequence reads: CASSLQTGEGGYTF. The DNA of the CDR3 is TGTGCCAGCAGCTTGCAGACAGGGGAAGGAGGCTACACCTTC. The full variable domain, completed using reference TRBV7-9 and TRBJ1-2, is DTGVSQNPRHKITKRGQNVTFRCDPISEHNRLYWYRQTLGQGPEFLTYFQNEAQLEKSRLLSDRFSAERPKGSFSTLEIQRTEQGDSAMYLCASSLQTGEGGYTFGSGTRLTVV.

This clone was detected only a few times. V gene TRBV27 combines with J gene TRBJ1-2, with D perhaps TRBD1 (5 bases). This CDR3 comprises 18 residues. Germline loops: CDR1 MNHEY, CDR2 SMNVEV (reference sequence). V was cut by 0 bases and J by 4 bases, with 21 bases left in between. The CDR3 loop reads CASSLSGGGRRRSYGYTF. Here the CDR3 DNA reads TGTGCCAGCAGTTTATCCGGGGGGGGACGGCGCCGATCCTATGGCTACACCTTC.

The genes are TRBV20-1 and TRBJ2-2; 11 bases agree with TRBD2. After removal of 3 bases from V and 6 bases from J, the junction contained 9 bases not matched to a gene. The CDR3 has 16 amino acids. Per germline, CDR1 DFQATT and CDR2 SNEGSKA (reference sequence). Here the CDR3 reads CSASSLAGGGAGELFF. CDR3 coding DNA: TGCAGTGCTAGTTCGCTAGCGGGAGGTGGTGCCGGGGAGCTGTTTTTT.

In its sample, this clone was seen once. The rearrangement uses TRBV20-1 and TRBJ2-7; no clear D. The length of the CDR3 is 10 residues. Trimming took 4 bases from V and 4 from J, leaving 5 bases between them. CDR1 is DFQATT, CDR2 SNEGSKA, per germline (reference sequence). The CDR3 nucleotides are TGCAGTGCTACTCGGTACGAGCAGTACTTC. Encoded protein: CSATRYEQYF.

The J gene is TRBJ2-1, the V gene TRBV5-1, with 8 bases fitting TRBD1. Germline values: CDR1 SGHRS, CDR2 YFSETQ. The CDR3 runs to 13 residues. V was clipped by 4 bases and J by 7 bases; unmatched bases: 4. CDR3 coding DNA: TGCGCCAGCAGCACTCGACAGGGGAATGAGCAGTTCTTC. It codes for CASSTRQGNEQFF.